Listed below are T cell receptor beta chains from one sample, sequenced in a study of radiotherapy plus CTLA-4 blockade in lung cancer. Assay: immunoSEQ multiplex PCR; the TCRdb copy retains only in-frame clones and omits some. The sample contains approximately 38,000 clones, just over 85% of which appear only once. Sequencing was performed on peripheral blood, taken from a patient treated with radiotherapy plus ipilimumab. These receptor sequences come from a human donor with non-small cell lung cancer whose response to radiotherapy plus ipilimumab could not be evaluated. Both conserved end residues are part of each CDR3. D genes are given only for firm matches. Some rows have no size entry. The others give once, few or many, or a class for an expanded clone.

D	V	size	J	DNA	CDR3
.	TRBV28	.	TRBJ1-2	TGTGCCAGCAGTTCCCGGGGTCCGCGGGGCTACACCTTC	CASSSRGPRGYTF
TRBD1	TRBV23-1	.	TRBJ1-2	TGCGCCAGCAGTAAGATGGGACAGGGGGCGCGGGATGATGGCTACACCTTC	CASSKMGQGARDDGYTF
TRBD1	TRBV9	.	TRBJ2-3	TGTGCCAGCAGCGTTAGGACAGGGCCAGATACGCAGTATTTT	CASSVRTGPDTQYF
.	TRBV18	.	TRBJ1-4	TGTGCCAGCAGCGGGGATGCAACTAATGAAAAACTGTTTTTT	CASSGDATNEKLFF
TRBD2	TRBV7-6	.	TRBJ2-7	TGTGCCAGCTCCCGGGGGGGCAACGAGCAGTACTTC	CASSRGGNEQYF
.	TRBV15	.	TRBJ2-7	TGTGCCACCAGCAGAGAAGGAACAGGTTACGAGCAGTACTTC	CATSREGTGYEQYF
.	TRBV19	.	TRBJ2-1	TGTGCCTCCGAAGCTCCGACCTACAATGAGCAGTTCTTC	CASEAPTYNEQFF
TRBD1	TRBV7-3	.	TRBJ1-1	TGTGCCAGCAGCCCAGGGGGCACTGAAGCTTTCTTT	CASSPGGTEAFF
TRBD1	TRBV27	.	TRBJ1-2	TGTGCCACTCAGGACAGGGTTGGAGTTGGCTACACCTTC	CATQDRVGVGYTF
TRBD1	TRBV29-1	.	TRBJ1-2	TGCAGCGTTGAGGGACAGGGGGGGACCTATGGCTACACCTTC	CSVEGQGGTYGYTF
.	TRBV6-5	once	TRBJ2-2	TGTGCCAGCAGCCCCGGCCGCGGAGGTGGCGGGGAGCTGTTTTTT	CASSPGRGGGGELFF
.	TRBV18	.	TRBJ2-3	TGTGCCAGCTCCCCTGGGGGGAGAGATACGCAGTATTTT	CASSPGGRDTQYF
TRBD2	TRBV10-3	few	TRBJ2-1	TGTGCCATCAGTGAGGGACTAGCGGGGGGGATGGGTGAGCAGTTCTTC	CAISEGLAGGMGEQFF
.	TRBV4-3	.	TRBJ2-3	TGCGCCAGCAGCCAAGGAGTCCGGTCGCCTAGCCTTGCAGCGACAGATACGCAGTATTTT	CASSQGVRSPSLAATDTQYF
.	TRBV13	.	TRBJ2-3	TGTGCCAGCAGCTGGGACCCCAGGGGCACGCAGTATTTT	CASSWDPRGTQYF
TRBD2	TRBV27	.	TRBJ2-3	TGTGCCAGCAGTCCCGCAGGGACTAGCGTTCGGTATTTT	CASSPAGTSVRYF
.	TRBV7-8	.	TRBJ2-7	TGTGCCAGCAGCTTAGACAATTACGAGCAGTACTTC	CASSLDNYEQYF
.	TRBV6-5	.	TRBJ2-1	TGTGCCAGCAGTTACTCTGGGGGGGCCGTCTACAATGAGCAGTTCTTC	CASSYSGGAVYNEQFF
.	TRBV6-1	.	TRBJ2-1	TGTGCCAGCAGTGTCTGGACTCTAGGCGAGCAGTTCTTC	CASSVWTLGEQFF
.	TRBV2	.	TRBJ1-2	TGTGCCAGCAGTGGAGAGCGGACAGCCGGCTACACCTTC	CASSGERTAGYTF
TRBD2	TRBV28	.	TRBJ2-5	TGTGCCAGCAGTCTAGGACTAGAAGACCAAGAGACCCAGTACTTC	CASSLGLEDQETQYF
.	TRBV19	.	TRBJ2-1	TGTGCCAGTAGTACTTCCGACAGGCCGCCCATCCATGAGCAGTTCTTC	CASSTSDRPPIHEQFF
.	TRBV10-3	medium-sized	TRBJ1-1	TGTGCCATCGGGACCGGACAGTTGGGTACTGAAGCTTTCTTT	CAIGTGQLGTEAFF
TRBD1	TRBV14	.	TRBJ2-4	TGTGCCAGCAGCCAAGAATTCGTCGGAGGACAGGGATATTTAGCCAAAAACATTCAGTACTTC	CASSQEFVGGQGYLAKNIQYF
.	TRBV29-1	.	TRBJ1-3	TGCAGCGTATTTCTTACAGTCGGAAACACCATATATTTT	CSVFLTVGNTIYF
.	TRBV28	once	TRBJ2-1	TGTGCCAGCAGTTTATACAGGGTGTGGGAGCAGTTCTTC	CASSLYRVWEQFF
.	TRBV9	.	TRBJ2-5	TGTGCCAGCAGCGTATCCTCCGGGGGAGAGACCCAGTACTTC	CASSVSSGGETQYF
.	TRBV7-6	.	TRBJ2-7	TGTGCCAGCATCCACGCGGGCAGCTCCTACGAGCAGTACTTC	CASIHAGSSYEQYF
.	TRBV29-1	medium-sized	TRBJ2-2	TGCAGCGTTGAAGGACCAGGGGTCCACACCGGGGAGCTGTTTTTT	CSVEGPGVHTGELFF
TRBD2	TRBV6-5	.	TRBJ2-1	TGTGCCAGCAGTCTAAGCGGGGGATCCTACAATGAGCAGTTCTTC	CASSLSGGSYNEQFF
TRBD2	TRBV11-1	.	TRBJ2-7	TGTGCCAGCAGCATGACTAGCGTAAGCTCCTACGAGCAGTACTTC	CASSMTSVSSYEQYF
.	TRBV5-1	.	TRBJ2-2	TGCGCCAGCAGCTTGGATTGGCAGGGGGAGCTGTTTTTT	CASSLDWQGELFF
.	TRBV10-3	.	TRBJ1-1	TGTGCCATCAGTGAGGGACAGAACACTGAAGCTTTCTTT	CAISEGQNTEAFF
.	TRBV4-1	.	TRBJ1-4	TGCGCCAGCAGCCAAAGGGGTATGGCAGTTGAAAAACTGTTTTTT	CASSQRGMAVEKLFF
TRBD2	TRBV4-2	few	TRBJ2-2	TGTGCCAGCAGCCGGCGGGCAAGCGGGGGGGCCGACACCGGGGAGCTGTTTTTT	CASSRRASGGADTGELFF
TRBD1	TRBV18	.	TRBJ1-6	TGTGCCAGCTCACCTCGATGGGGACAGGGGCTAGCTTCACCCCTCCACTTT	CASSPRWGQGLASPLHF
.	TRBV5-1	.	TRBJ2-5	TGCGCCAGCAGCCCCCAGGGAGAGACCCAGTACTTC	CASSPQGETQYF
.	TRBV29-1	.	TRBJ2-5	TGCAGCGTTGAAGTGACGGGGTCAGTTCAAGAGACCCAGTACTTC	CSVEVTGSVQETQYF
.	TRBV7-6	.	TRBJ1-2	TGTGCCAGCAGCTTAGCGGGGGGAATGGGCTACACCTTC	CASSLAGGMGYTF
.	TRBV6-5	once	TRBJ1-1	TGTGCCGCTACCCAGACTCAGGGTCGAGGAGAAGCTTTCTTT	CAATQTQGRGEAFF
TRBD1	TRBV6-5	.	TRBJ1-2	TGTGCCAGCATTGAAACCCAGGGGGCTGGCTACACCTTC	CASIETQGAGYTF
TRBD2	TRBV10-3	.	TRBJ2-5	TGTGCCACCAGCGGGGCGGGGAAAGAGACCCAGTACTTC	CATSGAGKETQYF
.	TRBV7-8	.	TRBJ2-1	TGTGCCAGCAGCAGGACAGGGAGGGGAACTAGCGGGTCCTCCTACAATGAGCAGTTCTTC	CASSRTGRGTSGSSYNEQFF
TRBD2	TRBV5-4	.	TRBJ2-7	TGTGCCAGCAGCCAACCCGTCGGCGGGGGGGCCGACGAGCAGTACTTC	CASSQPVGGGADEQYF
TRBD1	TRBV4-3	few	TRBJ1-2	TGCGCCAGCAGCCCAACCACAGGGGGAGGCTACACCTTC	CASSPTTGGGYTF
TRBD1	TRBV19	.	TRBJ2-7	TGTGCCAGTAGTATAAGGGGGCGATACGAGCAGTACTTC	CASSIRGRYEQYF
TRBD1	TRBV7-2	.	TRBJ1-3	TGTGCCAGCAGCCAAGGGGGCCCCGGGGCTGGAAACACCATATATTTT	CASSQGGPGAGNTIYF
TRBD2	TRBV7-3	once	TRBJ2-2	TGTGCCAGCCAAAAAAGCGGGAGGGACGGGGAGCTGTTTTTT	CASQKSGRDGELFF
TRBD1	TRBV18	.	TRBJ2-7	TGTGCCAGCTCACTGGGACAGAGGGGTTCCGCGCAGTACTTC	CASSLGQRGSAQYF
TRBD2	TRBV11-2	.	TRBJ2-1	TGTGCCAGCAGCTGGTTGCCGCCGGGACTAGCGGGAGATGAGCAGTTCTTC	CASSWLPPGLAGDEQFF
TRBD1	TRBV7-2	.	TRBJ2-3	TGTGCCAGCAGCTTAGTCCCCAGGGGGCCGGCAGATACGCAGTATTTT	CASSLVPRGPADTQYF
TRBD1	TRBV28	once	TRBJ1-5	TGTGCCAGCAGATTCGGGACAGGGCAACAGCCCCAGCATTTT	CASRFGTGQQPQHF
.	TRBV6-1	.	TRBJ2-5	TGTGCCAGCACTGGGGCCCCCGCCCTCCAAGAGACCCAGTACTTC	CASTGAPALQETQYF
.	TRBV20-1	.	TRBJ2-7	TGCAGTGCTATTCGGGGAGACGAGCAGTACTTC	CSAIRGDEQYF
TRBD2	TRBV9	.	TRBJ2-5	TGTGCCAGCAGCGTAGGGGCTAGCGGGAAAGAGACCCAGTACTTC	CASSVGASGKETQYF